This is a list of T cell receptor beta chains from one sample in a study of identifying expanded T cells in peripheral blood. Clones were read by immunoSEQ multiplex PCR, and TCRdb kept only the in-frame ones, dropping some. The data hold about 130,000 clones, with 86% observed a single time. The sample consisted of blood. These TCRs come from a person aged 18 to 69 in good health. The CDR3 runs from the conserved cysteine through the conserved F or W. A D gene is named only where the DNA matches it firmly. Part of the rows lack a size; the others show once, few, many or a class for expanded clones.

j_call,cdr3_length,v_call,clone_size,d_call,cdr3_aa,cdr3_nt
TRBJ1-1,15,TRBV29-1,NA,NA,CSVDRGEGLNTEAFF,TGCAGCGTTGACAGGGGAGAAGGATTGAACACTGAAGCTTTCTTT
TRBJ1-3,17,TRBV10-1,NA,TRBD1,CASSESTGTGIRNTIYF,TGCGCCAGCAGTGAGTCCACCGGGACAGGGATCAGAAACACCATATATTTT
TRBJ1-4,16,TRBV5-6,NA,TRBD1,CASSWDRFATNEKLFF,TGTGCCAGCAGCTGGGACAGGTTCGCAACTAATGAAAAACTGTTTTTT
TRBJ1-1,16,TRBV2,NA,NA,CASTTSLGRMNTEAFF,TGTGCCAGCACCACCTCCCTTGGCAGAATGAACACTGAAGCTTTCTTT
TRBJ2-1,16,TRBV5-4,NA,TRBD1,CASSFRRDSFLHEQFF,TGTGCCAGCAGCTTCCGACGGGACAGTTTCTTGCATGAGCAGTTCTTC
TRBJ1-5,13,TRBV7-2,NA,NA,CASSLRVNQPQHF,TGTGCCAGCAGCTTACGAGTCAATCAGCCCCAGCATTTT
TRBJ1-2,14,TRBV7-2,NA,NA,CASRSGLSNYGYTF,TGTGCCAGCAGGTCAGGGCTCTCTAACTATGGCTACACCTTC
TRBJ1-2,15,TRBV6-4,NA,NA,CASSEYTGDNYGYTF,TGTGCCAGCAGTGAGTACACAGGAGATAACTATGGCTACACCTTC
TRBJ2-5,13,TRBV19,NA,NA,CAPSPGAIETQYF,TGTGCCCCTAGCCCGGGGGCGATCGAGACCCAGTACTTC
TRBJ2-3,11,TRBV30,NA,NA,CAWSVTDTQYF,TGTGCCTGGAGTGTGACAGATACGCAGTATTTT
TRBJ1-4,14,TRBV7-9,once,NA,CASSVGHVDEKLFF,TGTGCCAGCAGCGTGGGACACGTCGATGAAAAACTGTTTTTT
TRBJ2-3,13,TRBV10-3,NA,NA,CAISQTDTDTQYF,TGTGCCATCAGTCAGACGGACACAGATACGCAGTATTTT
TRBJ2-7,16,TRBV11-2,NA,TRBD1,CASSLGGTGITYEQYF,TGTGCCAGCAGCTTAGGGGGGACAGGGATCACCTACGAGCAGTACTTC
TRBJ2-7,13,TRBV6-5,NA,NA,CASRLTGTYEQYF,TGTGCCAGCAGACTGACAGGGACTTACGAGCAGTACTTC
TRBJ2-7,13,TRBV7-2,NA,NA,CASSPVHWGEQYF,TGTGCCAGCAGTCCCGTTCACTGGGGCGAGCAGTACTTC
TRBJ1-1,13,TRBV6-1,NA,NA,CASRVGVVTEAFF,TGTGCCAGCAGGGTGGGGGTGGTAACTGAAGCTTTCTTT
TRBJ2-5,14,TRBV5-6,NA,TRBD2,CASSLAGLWETQYF,TGTGCCAGCAGCTTGGCGGGACTATGGGAGACCCAGTACTTC
TRBJ1-5,15,TRBV5-1,NA,NA,CASSLSPGADQPQHF,TGCGCCAGCAGCTTGAGTCCAGGGGCGGATCAGCCCCAGCATTTT
TRBJ1-6,14,TRBV25-1,few,TRBD1,CASSETGGGAPLHF,TGTGCCAGCAGTGAAACAGGGGGTGGGGCACCCCTCCACTTT
TRBJ2-2,14,TRBV7-7,once,NA,CASSLTGNLGELFF,TGTGCCAGCAGCCTAACCGGGAACCTCGGGGAGCTGTTTTTT
TRBJ1-4,17,TRBV7-9,NA,NA,CASSKRGRAPLNEKLFF,TGTGCCAGCAGCAAGAGGGGCAGGGCACCTTTGAATGAAAAACTGTTTTTT
TRBJ1-2,11,TRBV28,NA,NA,CASKAGYGYTF,TGTGCCAGCAAGGCAGGCTATGGCTACACCTTC
TRBJ1-1,13,TRBV14,NA,NA,CASSQRNPTEAFF,TGTGCCAGCAGCCAGCGAAACCCCACTGAAGCTTTCTTT
TRBJ2-7,14,TRBV18,NA,NA,CASSPGGRPHEQYF,TGTGCCAGCTCACCCGGAGGCAGGCCTCACGAGCAGTACTTC
TRBJ1-1,13,TRBV19,NA,NA,CASSRGPNTEAFF,TGTGCCAGTAGTCGTGGGCCGAACACTGAAGCTTTCTTT
TRBJ1-2,14,TRBV5-5,NA,NA,CASSSPDLGYGYTF,TGTGCCAGCAGCTCGCCCGACCTAGGCTATGGCTACACCTTC
TRBJ2-5,16,TRBV7-2,NA,TRBD2,CASSLGTSGGQETQYF,TGTGCCAGCAGCTTAGGCACTAGCGGAGGCCAAGAGACCCAGTACTTC
TRBJ1-1,14,TRBV19,NA,NA,CASHSRGGNTEAFF,TGTGCCTCACACTCCAGGGGTGGCAACACTGAAGCTTTCTTT
TRBJ1-4,16,TRBV15,NA,NA,CATSTRTARANEKLFF,TGTGCCACCAGCACACGAACGGCCAGGGCTAATGAAAAACTGTTTTTT
TRBJ2-5,15,TRBV11-3,NA,TRBD1,CASSLGQGALETQYF,TGTGCCAGCAGCTTAGGTCAGGGGGCATTAGAGACCCAGTACTTC
TRBJ1-2,18,TRBV4-2,NA,TRBD1,CASSQDQGTGNFLYGYTF,TGTGCCAGCAGCCAAGATCAAGGGACAGGGAACTTTCTCTATGGCTACACCTTC
TRBJ2-5,11,TRBV30,few,NA,CAWSLRETQYF,TGTGCCTGGAGCCTAAGGGAGACCCAGTACTTC
TRBJ1-1,14,TRBV19,NA,TRBD1,CASSIQGGFTEAFF,TGTGCCAGTAGTATTCAGGGGGGATTCACTGAAGCTTTCTTT
TRBJ2-7,16,TRBV6-5,NA,NA,CASSSLGTYRGHEQYF,TGTGCCAGCAGTTCTCTTGGGACTTACCGGGGCCACGAGCAGTACTTC
TRBJ1-1,14,TRBV27,NA,NA,CASRTGVMNTEAFF,TGTGCCAGCAGGACAGGAGTCATGAACACTGAAGCTTTCTTT
TRBJ1-1,14,TRBV28,NA,NA,CASSPRTPGTEAFF,TGTGCCAGCAGTCCCCGGACCCCGGGCACTGAAGCTTTCTTT
TRBJ1-3,13,TRBV19,few,NA,CASKRYSGNTIYF,TGTGCCAGCAAAAGATACTCTGGAAACACCATATATTTT
TRBJ2-7,15,TRBV19,NA,TRBD1,CASSGGQGPPYEQYF,TGTGCCAGTAGTGGGGGACAGGGGCCCCCCTACGAGCAGTACTTC
TRBJ2-7,15,TRBV28,NA,NA,CASSLADSRSYEQYF,TGTGCCAGCAGTTTAGCAGACTCGCGATCCTACGAGCAGTACTTC
TRBJ1-1,14,TRBV7-6,NA,NA,CASSRGGYSTEAFF,TGTGCCAGCAGCCGCGGGGGGTATAGCACTGAAGCTTTCTTT
TRBJ2-7,17,TRBV27,NA,TRBD2,CASSLSSGISLREEQYF,TGTGCCAGCAGTTTATCGAGCGGGATATCCCTTCGCGAGGAGCAGTACTTC
TRBJ1-3,15,TRBV6-5,NA,NA,CASSSNHLIGNTIYF,TGTGCCAGCAGCTCCAACCACCTGATTGGAAACACCATATATTTT
TRBJ2-1,13,TRBV19,few,NA,CASSMSGGNEQFF,TGTGCCAGTAGTATGTCGGGTGGCAATGAGCAGTTCTTC
TRBJ2-2,16,TRBV28,NA,NA,CASSFSGMPNTGELFF,TGTGCCAGCAGTTTTAGCGGTATGCCTAACACCGGGGAGCTGTTTTTT
TRBJ2-3,15,TRBV25-1,once,NA,CASSDIQLRTDTQYF,TGTGCCAGCAGTGACATACAACTGCGCACAGATACGCAGTATTTT
TRBJ2-7,13,TRBV14,NA,NA,CASSLAVNHEQYF,TGTGCCAGCAGCCTAGCCGTTAACCACGAGCAGTACTTC
TRBJ1-6,16,TRBV5-8,NA,NA,CASSHFSGGGNSPLHF,TGTGCCAGTAGCCATTTTTCGGGGGGCGGTAATTCACCCCTCCACTTT
TRBJ2-1,17,TRBV7-3,NA,TRBD1,CASSSISRTGGLNEQFF,TGTGCCAGCAGCTCCATTAGTAGGACAGGGGGCTTAAATGAGCAGTTCTTC
TRBJ1-5,16,TRBV28,NA,NA,CASSFRASGRYQPQHF,TGTGCCAGCAGTTTCAGGGCTAGCGGGAGATATCAGCCCCAGCATTTT
TRBJ1-2,14,TRBV28,NA,NA,CASKSGGTNYGYTF,TGTGCCAGCAAATCCGGGGGGACTAACTATGGCTACACCTTC
TRBJ2-7,15,TRBV9,NA,NA,CASSADRDWSYEQYF,TGTGCCAGCAGCGCGGACCGGGACTGGTCCTACGAGCAGTACTTC
TRBJ2-7,17,TRBV25-1,NA,TRBD2,CASSRAGGPGSSYEQYF,TGTGCCAGCAGTCGAGCGGGAGGGCCGGGGAGCTCCTACGAGCAGTACTTC
TRBJ2-7,15,TRBV9,NA,NA,CASSPPGRRDYEQYF,TGTGCCAGCAGCCCTCCGGGACGGAGGGACTACGAGCAGTACTTC
TRBJ1-5,17,TRBV7-9,NA,TRBD1,CASRPGTGDPSNQPQHF,TGTGCCAGCAGGCCCGGGACAGGGGATCCTAGCAATCAGCCCCAGCATTTT
TRBJ1-6,15,TRBV10-3,NA,TRBD1,CAISDAGTVNSPLHF,TGTGCCATCAGTGACGCCGGGACAGTTAATTCACCCCTCCACTTT
TRBJ2-7,14,TRBV4-1,NA,NA,CASSRAAGSYEQYF,TGCGCCAGCAGCCGAGCGGCAGGCTCCTACGAGCAGTACTTC
TRBJ1-1,17,TRBV10-3,NA,NA,CAISDVTGRSANTEAFF,TGTGCCATCAGTGATGTGACAGGTCGATCCGCGAACACTGAAGCTTTCTTT
TRBJ2-2,14,TRBV6-5,NA,NA,CASSSQGSTGELFF,TGTGCCAGCAGTTCCCAGGGGAGCACCGGGGAGCTGTTTTTT